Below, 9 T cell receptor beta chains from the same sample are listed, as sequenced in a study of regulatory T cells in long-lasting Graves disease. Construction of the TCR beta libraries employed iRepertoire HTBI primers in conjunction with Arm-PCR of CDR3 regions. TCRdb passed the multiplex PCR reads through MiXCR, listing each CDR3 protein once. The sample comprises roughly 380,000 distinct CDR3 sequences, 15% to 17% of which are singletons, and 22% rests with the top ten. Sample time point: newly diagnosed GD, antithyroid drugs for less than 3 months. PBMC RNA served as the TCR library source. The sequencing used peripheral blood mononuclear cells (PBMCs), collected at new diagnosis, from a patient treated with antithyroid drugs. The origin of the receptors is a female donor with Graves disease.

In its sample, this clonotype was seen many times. Here the CDR3 DNA reads TGTGCCAGCAGTGGACCAGACAGCAATCAGCCCCAGCATTTT. Protein sequence: CASSGPDSNQPQHF. The J gene is TRBJ1-5, the V gene TRBV2; D remains unclear. Looked up from germline, CDR1 is SNHLY and CDR2 is FYNNEI. The V gene lost 4 bases and the J gene lost 1 base, with 8 bases spanning the gap. This CDR3 is built from 14 residues.

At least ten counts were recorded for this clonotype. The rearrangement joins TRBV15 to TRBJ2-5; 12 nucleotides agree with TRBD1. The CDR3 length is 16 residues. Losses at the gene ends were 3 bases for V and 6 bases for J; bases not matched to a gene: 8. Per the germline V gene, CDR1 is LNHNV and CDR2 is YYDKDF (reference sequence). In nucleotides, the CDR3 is TGTGCCACCAGCAGTACCGGGACAGGGGGCCGAAAGACCCAGTACTTC. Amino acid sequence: CATSSTGTGGRKTQYF.

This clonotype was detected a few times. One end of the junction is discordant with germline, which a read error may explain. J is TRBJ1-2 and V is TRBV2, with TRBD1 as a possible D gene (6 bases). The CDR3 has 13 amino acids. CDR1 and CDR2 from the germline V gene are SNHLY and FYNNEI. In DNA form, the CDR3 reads TGTGCCAGCGGTGAAGAGGGGGTTAATGGCTACACCTTC. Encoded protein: CASGEEGVNGYTF.

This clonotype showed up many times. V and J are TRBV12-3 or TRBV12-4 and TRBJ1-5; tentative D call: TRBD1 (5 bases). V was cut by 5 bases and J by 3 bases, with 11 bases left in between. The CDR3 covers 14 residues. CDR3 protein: CASSTQTDNQPQHF. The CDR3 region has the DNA TGTGCCAGCAGTACTCAGACAGACAATCAGCCCCAGCATTTT.

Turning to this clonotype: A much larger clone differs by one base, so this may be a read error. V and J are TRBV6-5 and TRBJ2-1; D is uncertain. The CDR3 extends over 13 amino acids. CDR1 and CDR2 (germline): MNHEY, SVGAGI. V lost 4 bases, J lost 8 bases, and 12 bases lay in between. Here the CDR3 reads CASSFEERDEQFF. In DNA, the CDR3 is TGTGCCAGCAGTTTCGAGGAACGGGATGAGCAGTTCTTC.

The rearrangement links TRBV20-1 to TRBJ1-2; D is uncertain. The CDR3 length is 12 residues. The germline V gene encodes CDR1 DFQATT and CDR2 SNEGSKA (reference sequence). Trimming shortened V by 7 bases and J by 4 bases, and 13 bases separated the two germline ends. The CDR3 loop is CSGLDRSYGYTF. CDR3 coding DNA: TGCAGTGGATTGGACCGTAGCTATGGCTACACCTTC.

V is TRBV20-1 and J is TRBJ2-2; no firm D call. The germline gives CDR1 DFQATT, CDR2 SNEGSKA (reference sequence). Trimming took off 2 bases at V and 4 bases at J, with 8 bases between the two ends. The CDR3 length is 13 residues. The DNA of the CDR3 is TGCAGTGCTAGATCCTACCCCACCGGGGAGCTGTTTTTT. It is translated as CSARSYPTGELFF.

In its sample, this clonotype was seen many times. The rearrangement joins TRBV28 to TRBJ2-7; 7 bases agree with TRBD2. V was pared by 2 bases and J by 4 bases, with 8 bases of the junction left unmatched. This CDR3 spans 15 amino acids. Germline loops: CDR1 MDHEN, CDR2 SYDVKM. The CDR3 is CASSLGGGTRYEQYF. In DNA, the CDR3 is TGTGCCAGCAGTTTAGGGGGGGGGACTCGGTACGAGCAGTACTTC.

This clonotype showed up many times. The CDR3 DNA reads as TGTGCCAGCAGCTTCGAGTACGAGCAGTACTTC. This encodes CASSFEYEQYF. The chain couples TRBV11-2 to TRBJ2-7; D unclear. Germline assignment: CDR1 SGHAT and CDR2 FQNNGV. CDR3 size: 11 residues. V lost 3 bases, J lost 4 bases, and 4 bases lay in between.